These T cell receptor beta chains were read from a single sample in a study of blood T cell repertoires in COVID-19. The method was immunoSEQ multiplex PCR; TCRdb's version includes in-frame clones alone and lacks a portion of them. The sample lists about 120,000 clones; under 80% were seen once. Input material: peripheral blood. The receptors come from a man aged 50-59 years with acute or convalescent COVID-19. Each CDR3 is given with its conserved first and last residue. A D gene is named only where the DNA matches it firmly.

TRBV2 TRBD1 CASSLHRGSTDTQYF
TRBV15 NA CATSVLQGGETQYF
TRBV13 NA CASSSAGELFF
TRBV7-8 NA CASSSSNRFPYQPQHF
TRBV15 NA CATSRDLRTVNEKLFF
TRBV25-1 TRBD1 CASSGWDRVYEQYF
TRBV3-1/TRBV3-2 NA CASSPGLVLFEQFF
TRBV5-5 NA CASSLGGQVGYEQFF
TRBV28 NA CASSSLFSGANVLTF
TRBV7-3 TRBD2 CASAIGLAGYNEQFF
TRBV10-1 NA CATARTENTEAFF
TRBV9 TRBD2 CASSVDISGDEQFF
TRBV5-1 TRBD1 CASSLGQGASQETQYF
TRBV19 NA CASSIGDTYNEQFF
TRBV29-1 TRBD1 CSVGTGNTEAFF
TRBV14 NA CASSLQGKGYNSPLHF
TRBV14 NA CASSLVGVANEQFF
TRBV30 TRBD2 CAWRLAGMVQYF
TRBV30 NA CAWSWRGTSYF
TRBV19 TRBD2 CASRTSGGSYNEQFF
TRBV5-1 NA CASSLATGRGDTGELFF
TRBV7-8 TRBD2 CASSLVNSGIVTGELFF
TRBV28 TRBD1 CASSRGTGGQHEQFF
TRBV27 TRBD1 CASSFMGYRTGTVSPLHF
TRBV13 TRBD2 CASSLGRGGVYNEQFF
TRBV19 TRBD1 CASSLNRGQETQYF
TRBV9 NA CASSPSPRAGEEKLFF
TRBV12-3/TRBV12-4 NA CASSLGAQGGYTF
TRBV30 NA CAWRQHTEAFF
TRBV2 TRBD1 CASSFTGGYEQYF
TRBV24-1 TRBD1 CATSDPTGSGETQYF
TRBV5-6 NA CASSFGSSYNSPLHF
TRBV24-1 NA CATSDFSGQPQHF
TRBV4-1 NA CASRFSLSGANVLTF
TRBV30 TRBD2 CAWSLWRREEQYF
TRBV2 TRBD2 CASSLSGRAAEQYF
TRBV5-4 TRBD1 CASSLGPGQSSYNEQFF
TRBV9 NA CASSAPVSGPSTDTQYF
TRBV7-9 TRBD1 CASSLRGPAYGYTF
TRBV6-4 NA CASSGRGDYGYTF
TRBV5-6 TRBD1 CASSLGTGVGDQPQHF
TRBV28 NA CASSTQRAMSSPLHF
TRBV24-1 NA CATSDLALRDNQPQHF
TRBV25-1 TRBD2 CASSESGGAYEQYF
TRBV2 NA CASSDPGGSANYGYTF